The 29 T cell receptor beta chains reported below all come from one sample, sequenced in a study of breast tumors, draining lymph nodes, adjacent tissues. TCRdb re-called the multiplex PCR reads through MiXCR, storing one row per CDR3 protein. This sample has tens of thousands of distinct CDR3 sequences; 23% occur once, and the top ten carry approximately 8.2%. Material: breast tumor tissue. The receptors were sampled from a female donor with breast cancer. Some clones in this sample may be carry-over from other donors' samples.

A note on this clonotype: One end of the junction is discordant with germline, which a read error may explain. This CDR3 is CVSSAGTGRGEKLFF. As DNA, the CDR3 is TGTGTCAGCAGCGCCGGGACAGGGAGGGGTGAAAAACTGTTTTTT. The V and J genes are TRBV7-9 and TRBJ1-4; 9 bases are shared with TRBD1. Germline CDR1 reads SEHNR; CDR2 reads FQNEAQ (reference sequence). The CDR3 has 15 residues.

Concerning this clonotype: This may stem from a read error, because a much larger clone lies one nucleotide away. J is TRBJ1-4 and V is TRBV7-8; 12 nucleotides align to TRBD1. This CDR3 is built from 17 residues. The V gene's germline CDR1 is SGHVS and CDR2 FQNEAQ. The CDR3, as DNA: TGTGCCAGCAGCCCCCGGGACAGGGGGCTAACTAATGAAGAACTGTTTTTT. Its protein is CASSPRDRGLTNEELFF.

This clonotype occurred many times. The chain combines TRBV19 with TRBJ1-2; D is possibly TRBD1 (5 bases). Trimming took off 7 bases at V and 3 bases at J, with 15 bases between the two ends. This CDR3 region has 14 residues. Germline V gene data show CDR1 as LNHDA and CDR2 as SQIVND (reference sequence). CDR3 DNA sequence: TGTGCCAGTAAGGGAGACCTGGGGGACTATGGCTACACCTTC. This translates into CASKGDLGDYGYTF.

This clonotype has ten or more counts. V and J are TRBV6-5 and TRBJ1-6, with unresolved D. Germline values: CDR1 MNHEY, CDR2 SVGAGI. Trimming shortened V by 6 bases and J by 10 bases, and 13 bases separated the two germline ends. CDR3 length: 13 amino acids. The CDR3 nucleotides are TGTGCCAGCAGCGGGATATCGGGATCACCCCTCCACTTT. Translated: CASSGISGSPLHF.

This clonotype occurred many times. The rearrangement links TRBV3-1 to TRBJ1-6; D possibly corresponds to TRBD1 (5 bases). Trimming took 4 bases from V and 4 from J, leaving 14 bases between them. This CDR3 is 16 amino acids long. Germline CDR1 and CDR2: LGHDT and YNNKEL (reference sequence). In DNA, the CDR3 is TGTGCCAGCAGCCCCGACGGGACGGGGTATAATTCACCCCTCCACTTT. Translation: CASSPDGTGYNSPLHF.

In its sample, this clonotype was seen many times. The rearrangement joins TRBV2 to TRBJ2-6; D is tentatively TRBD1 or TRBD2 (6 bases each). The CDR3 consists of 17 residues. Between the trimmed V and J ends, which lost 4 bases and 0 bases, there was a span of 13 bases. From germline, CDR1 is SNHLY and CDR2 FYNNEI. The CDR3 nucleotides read TGTGCCAGCAGTGGGCTGGGGGGCATCTCTGGGGCCAACGTCCTGACTTTC. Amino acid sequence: CASSGLGGISGANVLTF. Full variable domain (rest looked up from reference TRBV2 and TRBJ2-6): EPEVTQTPSHQVTQMGQEVILRCVPISNHLYFYWYRQILGQKVEFLVSFYNNEISEKSEIFDDQFSVERPDGSNFTLKIRSTKLEDSAMYFCASSGLGGISGANVLTFGAGSRLTVL.

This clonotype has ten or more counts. CDR3 DNA: TGTGCCAGTAAAGGTTACTATGGCTACACCTTC. Protein: CASKGYYGYTF. This chain links TRBV2 with TRBJ1-2; D not certain. V lost 9 bases to trimming and J lost 3 bases, with 8 bases between them. The germline CDR1 and CDR2 sequences are SNHLY and FYNNEI. The CDR3 totals 11 residues.

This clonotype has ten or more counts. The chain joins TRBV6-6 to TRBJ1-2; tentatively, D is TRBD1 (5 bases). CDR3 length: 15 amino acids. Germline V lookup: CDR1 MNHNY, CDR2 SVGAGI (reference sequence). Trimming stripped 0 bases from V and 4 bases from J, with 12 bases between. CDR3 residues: CASSYSIRQGYGYTF. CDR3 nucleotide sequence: TGTGCCAGCAGTTACTCGATTCGCCAGGGCTATGGCTACACCTTC.

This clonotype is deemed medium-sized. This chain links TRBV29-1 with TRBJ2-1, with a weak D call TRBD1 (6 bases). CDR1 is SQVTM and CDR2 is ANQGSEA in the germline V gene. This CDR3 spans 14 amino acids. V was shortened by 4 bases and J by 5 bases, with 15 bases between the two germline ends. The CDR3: CSVALGGRDNEQFF. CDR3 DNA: TGCAGCGTTGCCCTAGGGGGAAGGGACAATGAGCAGTTCTTC.

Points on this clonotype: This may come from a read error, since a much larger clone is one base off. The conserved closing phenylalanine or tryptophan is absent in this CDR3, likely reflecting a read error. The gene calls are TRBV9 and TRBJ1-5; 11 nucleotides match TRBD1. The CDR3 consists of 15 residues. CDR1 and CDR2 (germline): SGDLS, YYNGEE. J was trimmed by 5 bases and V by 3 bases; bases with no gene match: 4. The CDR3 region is CASSAGQGGDQPQHS. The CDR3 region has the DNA TGTGCCAGCAGCGCGGGACAGGGGGGAGATCAGCCCCAGCATTCT.

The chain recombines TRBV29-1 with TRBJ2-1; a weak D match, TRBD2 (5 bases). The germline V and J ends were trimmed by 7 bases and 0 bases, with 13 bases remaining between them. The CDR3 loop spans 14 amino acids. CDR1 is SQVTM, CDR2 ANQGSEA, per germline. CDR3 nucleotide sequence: TGCAGCGCACGAGGGTGGAGCTCCTACAATGAGCAGTTCTTC. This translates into CSARGWSSYNEQFF.

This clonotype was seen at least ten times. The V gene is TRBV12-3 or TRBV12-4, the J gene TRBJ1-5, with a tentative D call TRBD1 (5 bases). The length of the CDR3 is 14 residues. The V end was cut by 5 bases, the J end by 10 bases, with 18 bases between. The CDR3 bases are TGTGCCAGCAGTCTTCAGGGAGGTGAAGGACCCCAGCATTTT. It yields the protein CASSLQGGEGPQHF.

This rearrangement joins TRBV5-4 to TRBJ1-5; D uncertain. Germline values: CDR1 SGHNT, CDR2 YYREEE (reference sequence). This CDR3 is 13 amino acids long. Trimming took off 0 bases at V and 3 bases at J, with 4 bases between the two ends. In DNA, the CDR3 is TGTGCCAGCAGCTTGGACACCAATCAGCCCCAGCATTTT. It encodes CASSLDTNQPQHF. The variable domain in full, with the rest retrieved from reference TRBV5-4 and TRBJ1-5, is ETGVTQSPTHLIKTRGQQVTLRCSSQSGHNTVSWYQQALGQGPQFIFQYYREEENGRGNFPPRFSGLQFPNYSSELNVNALELDDSALYLCASSLDTNQPQHFGDGTRLSIL.

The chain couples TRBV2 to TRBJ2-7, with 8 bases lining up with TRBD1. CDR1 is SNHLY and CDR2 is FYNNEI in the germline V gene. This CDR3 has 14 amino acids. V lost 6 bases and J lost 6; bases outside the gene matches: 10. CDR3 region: CASRGNRDRTEQYF. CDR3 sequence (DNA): TGTGCCAGCAGGGGAAACCGGGACAGGACCGAGCAGTACTTC.

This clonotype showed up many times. The CDR3: CASSQDIASGEVYF. Here the CDR3 DNA reads TGTGCCAGCAGCCAAGATATCGCTAGCGGGGAGGTATACTTC. The J gene is TRBJ2-7, the V gene TRBV3-1; 9 bases align to TRBD2. The ends lost 0 bases at V and 13 bases at J; junction bases unmatched: 10. The CDR3 extends over 14 amino acids. Germline loops: CDR1 LGHDT, CDR2 YNNKEL (reference sequence).

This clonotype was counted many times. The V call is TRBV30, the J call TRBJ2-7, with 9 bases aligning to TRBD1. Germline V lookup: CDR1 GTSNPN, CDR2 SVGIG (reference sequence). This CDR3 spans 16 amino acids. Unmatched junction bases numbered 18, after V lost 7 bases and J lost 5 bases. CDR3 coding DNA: TGTGCCTACCAACTACAGGGGGCTAATCGTCCCCACGAGCAGTACTTC. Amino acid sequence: CAYQLQGANRPHEQYF.

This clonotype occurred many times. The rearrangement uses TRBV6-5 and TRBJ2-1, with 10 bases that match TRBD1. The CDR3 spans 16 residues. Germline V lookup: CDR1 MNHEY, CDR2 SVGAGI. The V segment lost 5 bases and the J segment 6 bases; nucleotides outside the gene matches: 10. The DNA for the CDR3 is TGTGCCAGCAGTCGGGGGGACAGGGGATTTGCCAATGAGCAGTTCTTC. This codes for CASSRGDRGFANEQFF.

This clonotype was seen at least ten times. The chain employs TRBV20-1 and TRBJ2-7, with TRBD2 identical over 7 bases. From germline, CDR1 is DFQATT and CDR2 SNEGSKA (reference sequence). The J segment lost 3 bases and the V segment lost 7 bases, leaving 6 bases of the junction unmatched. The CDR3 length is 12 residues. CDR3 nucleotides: TGCAGTGGGGGGAGGGCGAACTACGAGCAGTACTTC. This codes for CSGGRANYEQYF.

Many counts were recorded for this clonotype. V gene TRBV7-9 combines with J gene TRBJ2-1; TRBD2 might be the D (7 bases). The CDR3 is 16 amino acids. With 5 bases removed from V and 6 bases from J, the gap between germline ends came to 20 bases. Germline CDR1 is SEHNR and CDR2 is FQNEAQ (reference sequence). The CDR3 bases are TGTGCCAGCAGCCACGGGGGAGGGGGGAGGGGCAATGAGCAGTTCTTC. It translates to CASSHGGGGRGNEQFF.

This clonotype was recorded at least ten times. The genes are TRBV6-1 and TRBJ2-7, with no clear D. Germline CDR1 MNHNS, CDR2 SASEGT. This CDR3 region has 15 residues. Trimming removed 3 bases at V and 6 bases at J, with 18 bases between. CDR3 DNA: TGTGCCAGCAGTGATGGCTTACGTTGGGGTGCCGAGCAGTACTTC. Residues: CASSDGLRWGAEQYF.

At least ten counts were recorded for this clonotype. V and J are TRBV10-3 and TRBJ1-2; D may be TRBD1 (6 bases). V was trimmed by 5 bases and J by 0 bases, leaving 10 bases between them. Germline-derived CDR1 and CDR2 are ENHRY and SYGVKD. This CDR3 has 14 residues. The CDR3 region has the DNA TGTGCCATCAGTACAGGGATTTCTAACTATGGCTACACCTTC. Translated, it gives CAISTGISNYGYTF.

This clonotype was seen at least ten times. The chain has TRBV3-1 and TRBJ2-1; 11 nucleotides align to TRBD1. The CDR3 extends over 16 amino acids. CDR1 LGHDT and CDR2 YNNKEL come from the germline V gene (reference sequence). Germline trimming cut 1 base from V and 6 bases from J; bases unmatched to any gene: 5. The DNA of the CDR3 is TGTGCCAGCAGCCAAGTCCCCGGGACAGGGGGCAATGAGCAGTTCTTC. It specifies CASSQVPGTGGNEQFF.

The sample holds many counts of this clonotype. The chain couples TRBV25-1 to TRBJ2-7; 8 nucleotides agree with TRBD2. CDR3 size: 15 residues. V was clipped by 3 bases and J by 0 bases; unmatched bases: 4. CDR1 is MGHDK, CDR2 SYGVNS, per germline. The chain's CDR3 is CASSDPGLDSYEQYF. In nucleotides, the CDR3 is TGTGCCAGCAGTGATCCGGGACTAGACTCCTACGAGCAGTACTTC.

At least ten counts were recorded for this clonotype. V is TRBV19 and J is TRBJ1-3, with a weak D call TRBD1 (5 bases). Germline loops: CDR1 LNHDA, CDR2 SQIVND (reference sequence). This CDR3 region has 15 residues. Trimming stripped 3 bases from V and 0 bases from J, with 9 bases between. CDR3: CASSMEQASGNTIYF. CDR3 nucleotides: TGTGCCAGTAGTATGGAACAGGCCTCTGGAAACACCATATATTTT.

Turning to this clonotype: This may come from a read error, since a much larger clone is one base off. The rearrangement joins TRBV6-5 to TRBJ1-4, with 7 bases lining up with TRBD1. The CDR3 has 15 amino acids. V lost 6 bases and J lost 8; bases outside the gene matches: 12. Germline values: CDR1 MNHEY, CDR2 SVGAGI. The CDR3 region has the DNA TGTGCCAGCAGCCGCTCCACAGGGGAGGGGGAAAAACTGTTTTTT. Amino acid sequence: CASSRSTGEGEKLFF.

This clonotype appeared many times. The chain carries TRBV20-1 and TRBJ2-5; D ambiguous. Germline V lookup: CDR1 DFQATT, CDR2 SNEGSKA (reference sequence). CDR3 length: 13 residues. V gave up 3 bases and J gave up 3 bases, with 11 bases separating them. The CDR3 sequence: CSARRLREETQYF. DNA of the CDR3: TGCAGTGCTAGGCGACTGAGAGAAGAGACCCAGTACTTC.

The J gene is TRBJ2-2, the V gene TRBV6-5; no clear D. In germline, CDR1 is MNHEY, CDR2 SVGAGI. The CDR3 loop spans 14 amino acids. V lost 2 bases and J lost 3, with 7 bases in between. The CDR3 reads CASSYGQYTGELFF. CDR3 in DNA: TGTGCCAGCAGTTACGGGCAGTACACCGGGGAGCTGTTTTTT.

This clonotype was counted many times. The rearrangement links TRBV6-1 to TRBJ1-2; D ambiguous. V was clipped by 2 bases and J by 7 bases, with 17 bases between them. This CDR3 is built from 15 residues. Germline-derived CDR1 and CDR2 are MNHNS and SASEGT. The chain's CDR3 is CASSESLTPVRGYTF. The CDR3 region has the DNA TGTGCCAGCAGTGAATCGCTGACCCCGGTCCGTGGCTACACCTTC.

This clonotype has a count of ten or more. The CDR3, as DNA: TGTGCCAGCAGCTTATACTGGACTAGCACAGATACGCAGTATTTT. Translated, it gives CASSLYWTSTDTQYF. The V gene is TRBV7-9, the J gene TRBJ2-3; weak D call: TRBD2 (5 bases). Germline-derived CDR1 and CDR2 are SEHNR and FQNEAQ (reference sequence). V dropped 2 bases and J dropped 0 bases, with 9 bases sitting between them. CDR3 size: 15 residues.